The rows below give T cell receptor beta chains drawn from one sample of a study of beta chain features in type 1 diabetes. This table comes from immunoSEQ multiplex PCR, and its TCRdb copy is limited to in-frame clones, with some not included. The sample includes about 250,000 clones, over 12% of them seen just once. Sequenced: naive CD4+ T cells from blood. The source of these receptors is a woman in her thirties or forties in good health. CDR3s include the opening cysteine and the closing phenylalanine or tryptophan. Fields, in order: clone size, D gene, V gene, J gene, CDR3 DNA, CDR3 protein. The D gene is left open where the match is weak. Part of the rows lack a size; the others show once, few, many or a class for expanded clones.

few	NA	TRBV6-5	TRBJ1-1	TGTGCCAGCAGTTCCGGGGACACTGAAGCTTTCTTT	CASSSGDTEAFF
NA	NA	TRBV11-2	TRBJ2-5	TGTGCCAGCAGCTTAGATCGTAAGGGGGGGGGAGAGACCCAGTACTTC	CASSLDRKGGGETQYF
NA	TRBD2	TRBV5-4	TRBJ2-1	TGTGCCAGCAGCTTGAGCGGGGGGGCAAACAATGAGCAGTTCTTC	CASSLSGGANNEQFF
NA	TRBD2	TRBV7-2	TRBJ2-7	TGTGCCAGCAGCTTAGGTAGCGGGGCCTATCCCCGGGGGGTAGAGCAGTACTTC	CASSLGSGAYPRGVEQYF
few	TRBD1	TRBV7-9	TRBJ1-6	TGTGCCAGCAGCTTAGATGGGACAGGGGTGGGTTCACCCCTCCACTTT	CASSLDGTGVGSPLHF
few	TRBD2	TRBV4-3	TRBJ2-1	TGCGCCAGCAGCCAAGATCATCAGAGCGGGGGGCAACTAGGGGGTGAGCAGTTCTTC	CASSQDHQSGGQLGGEQFF
NA	NA	TRBV10-3	TRBJ1-1	TGTGCCATCAGCGCAACGGTGGGGGGAACTGAAGCTTTCTTT	CAISATVGGTEAFF
many	TRBD1	TRBV7-2	TRBJ2-3	TGTGCCAGCAGCTTAGGGGGGACAGGGAATACGCAGTATTTT	CASSLGGTGNTQYF
few	NA	TRBV5-1	TRBJ2-1	TGCGCCAGCAGCCCAGGGGTCACCTACAATGAGCAGTTCTTC	CASSPGVTYNEQFF
NA	TRBD1	TRBV2	TRBJ2-3	TGTGCCAGCGGGAACGACAGGGGGCAAACAGATACGCAGTATTTT	CASGNDRGQTDTQYF
NA	NA	TRBV5-1	TRBJ2-7	TGCGCCAGCAGCTTCTCGGGGGGCAGAGGAGAGCAGTACTTC	CASSFSGGRGEQYF
many	NA	TRBV23-1	TRBJ2-7	TGCGCCAGCAGTCGGCCACAGGGCGCCCACGAGCAGTACTTC	CASSRPQGAHEQYF
few	NA	TRBV7-9	TRBJ1-2	TGTGCCAGCAGCTTTGGAGTGGCCTATGGCTACACCTTC	CASSFGVAYGYTF
NA	TRBD1	TRBV2	TRBJ2-7	TGTGCCAGCAGTCGAACAGGGGGCGGCTACGAGCAGTACTTC	CASSRTGGGYEQYF
few	NA	TRBV18	TRBJ2-3	TGTGCCAGCTCACCGGGCTCCACAGATACGCAGTATTTT	CASSPGSTDTQYF
NA	NA	TRBV14	TRBJ2-7	TGTGCCAGCAGCCAAGATAGGCGGGACAGCCGTACTTACGAGCAGTACTTC	CASSQDRRDSRTYEQYF
NA	TRBD1	TRBV7-2	TRBJ2-4	TGTGCCAGCAGCTTGTTCCCCACCGGGACAGGGGCGGCCAAAAACATTCAGTACTTC	CASSLFPTGTGAAKNIQYF
few	TRBD2	TRBV5-1	TRBJ2-5	TGCGCCAGCAGCCGCGGGAGCGGACAAGAGACCCAGTACTTC	CASSRGSGQETQYF
NA	NA	TRBV5-1	TRBJ1-1	TGCGCCAGCAGCTTTGCCCAGGACACTGAAGCTTTCTTT	CASSFAQDTEAFF
once	TRBD1	TRBV4-3	TRBJ2-7	TGCGCCAGCAGCCAAGTGGGGACAGGGGAACTCTACGAGCAGTACTTC	CASSQVGTGELYEQYF
few	NA	TRBV4-3	TRBJ2-7	TGCGCCAGCAGCCAAGCTCGTGGGCGGGCAAACGAGCAGTACTTC	CASSQARGRANEQYF
few	TRBD1	TRBV4-1	TRBJ1-1	TGCGCCAGCAGCCCAGCAGGGGGGAGGAGCACTGAAGCTTTCTTT	CASSPAGGRSTEAFF
once	NA	TRBV2	TRBJ2-1	TGTGCCGGCCGGGGGACAGTGTACAATGAGCAGTTCTTC	CAGRGTVYNEQFF
few	NA	TRBV7-9	TRBJ2-7	TGTGCCAGCAGCCAACAGGGTTCCTACGAGCAGTACTTC	CASSQQGSYEQYF
NA	TRBD1	TRBV14	TRBJ2-1	TGTGCCAGCAGCCTCCGGACAGGGTTTTACAATGAGCAGTTCTTC	CASSLRTGFYNEQFF
few	TRBD1	TRBV6-6	TRBJ1-3	TGTGCCAGCAGGCCGACAGGGGCTGGAAACACCATATATTTT	CASRPTGAGNTIYF
NA	TRBD1	TRBV5-1	TRBJ2-2	TGCGCCAGCAGCTTGGTGGACAGGGCCGTCGGGGAGCTGTTTTTT	CASSLVDRAVGELFF
few	NA	TRBV7-6	TRBJ1-2	TGTGCCAGCAGCTTAGTAGGGGAGGAGGGGTTCACCTTC	CASSLVGEEGFTF
few	TRBD2	TRBV5-4	TRBJ2-2	TGTGCCAGCAGCTACCCCGGACTAGCGGGCACCGGGGAGCTGTTTTTT	CASSYPGLAGTGELFF
NA	NA	TRBV29-1	TRBJ2-5	TGCAGCGTTCAAAGGAGTAGGGGCCCAGAGACCCAGTACTTC	CSVQRSRGPETQYF
few	TRBD1	TRBV6-5	TRBJ1-1	TGTGCCAGCACCGGGACAGGGGACACTGAAGCTTTCTTT	CASTGTGDTEAFF
NA	TRBD1	TRBV7-8	TRBJ1-1	TGTGCCAGCAGCTTAGCGCTGGACAGGGGAACTGAAGCTTTCTTT	CASSLALDRGTEAFF
NA	TRBD1	TRBV11-2	TRBJ1-1	TGTGCCAGCAGCTTCAGGGGGCGTGACACTGAAGCTTTCTTT	CASSFRGRDTEAFF
few	TRBD1	TRBV4-3	TRBJ1-5	TGCGCCAGCAGCCAACCCGGACAGGGGGCGCGGGGTCAGCCCCAGCATTTT	CASSQPGQGARGQPQHF
NA	TRBD2	TRBV7-2	TRBJ2-3	TGTGCCAGCAGCCTGACTAGCGGAGATACGCAGTATTTT	CASSLTSGDTQYF